The 25 T cell receptor beta chains below all came from one sample that was sequenced in a study of CXCR4 blockade with PD-1 therapy in pancreatic cancer. Assay: immunoSEQ multiplex PCR; the TCRdb copy retains only in-frame clones and omits some. This table holds 270 or so clones, around 36% found once. Sequencing used tumor tissue. The receptor set was obtained from a human donor with pancreatic ductal adenocarcinoma.

V and J are TRBV29-1 and TRBJ2-3; D tentatively fits TRBD1 or TRBD2 (5 bases each). CDR3 length equals 13 residues. V was cut by 4 bases and J by 0 bases, with 8 bases left in between. Germline CDR1 and CDR2: SQVTM and ANQGSEA. CDR3 region: CSVGRDSTDTQYF. DNA of the CDR3: TGCAGCGTTGGCCGGGACAGCACAGATACGCAGTATTTT.

This clone turned up a few times. The rearrangement joins TRBV6-8 to TRBJ2-5; 8 bases fit TRBD2. The CDR3 extends over 19 amino acids. The trim removed 4 bases at V and 5 bases at J, leaving 21 bases unmatched. The V gene's germline CDR1 is MNHGY and CDR2 SAAAGT. The CDR3: CASSSPRAGGRTNLETQYF. CDR3 bases: TGTGCCAGCAGTTCCCCGCGGGCGGGAGGCAGGACTAACCTTGAGACCCAGTACTTC.

By share, this clone counts as large. CDR3: CASSVGTWYQETQYF. In DNA, the CDR3 is TGTGCCAGCAGCGTCGGGACCTGGTACCAAGAGACCCAGTACTTC. The chain employs TRBV11-3 and TRBJ2-5; D tentatively fits TRBD1 or TRBD2 (5 bases each). The length of the CDR3 is 15 residues. Germline lookup yields CDR1 SGHNT and CDR2 YENEEA. V was clipped by 5 bases and J by 0 bases, with 13 bases between them.

This clone is classed as large. V and J are TRBV11-3 and TRBJ1-5, with D possibly matching TRBD1 (6 bases). V was cut by 2 bases and J by 6 bases, with 17 bases left in between. Per the germline V gene, CDR1 is SGHNT and CDR2 is YENEEA. The CDR3 covers 16 residues. The chain's CDR3 is CASSLFSGARGQPQHF. The CDR3 DNA sequence: TGTGCCAGCAGCTTATTCTCAGGGGCGCGAGGTCAGCCCCAGCATTTT.

The J gene is TRBJ2-7, the V gene TRBV18; 8 bases align to TRBD1. Per the germline V gene, CDR1 is KGHSH and CDR2 is LQKENI. Unmatched junction bases numbered 3, after V lost 5 bases and J lost 6 bases. The CDR3 is made up of 12 amino acids. This chain's CDR3 is CASSSTGGEQYF. CDR3 coding DNA: TGTGCCAGCTCATCAACAGGGGGCGAGCAGTACTTC.

The gene calls are TRBV30 and TRBJ1-4, with a possible D match to TRBD1 (6 bases). Trimming left V 5 bases short and J 7 bases short, with 11 bases between. This CDR3 comprises 12 residues. Per the germline V gene, CDR1 is GTSNPN and CDR2 is SVGIG (reference sequence). The CDR3 coding sequence is TGTGCCTGGTCAGGGGCCTGTGAAAAACTGTTTTTT. This codes for CAWSGACEKLFF.

The rearrangement uses TRBV10-2 and TRBJ2-7, with D possibly being TRBD1 (5 bases). This CDR3 comprises 13 residues. The germline V gene encodes CDR1 WSHSY and CDR2 SAAADI. Trimming stripped 6 bases from V and 4 bases from J, with 13 bases between. The CDR3 loop reads CASRGLTGYEQYF. CDR3 DNA: TGCGCCAGCAGGGGGCTGACTGGATACGAGCAGTACTTC.

In its sample, this clone ranks as large. The V and J genes are TRBV11-3 and TRBJ2-7, with 10 bases aligning to TRBD1. Per the germline V gene, CDR1 is SGHNT and CDR2 is YENEEA. V lost 5 bases, J lost 6 bases, and 10 bases stayed unmatched. CDR3 length: 15 residues. CDR3 amino acids: CASSGWDRGRVEQYF. The CDR3 nucleotides are TGTGCCAGCAGCGGGTGGGACAGGGGAAGGGTCGAGCAGTACTTC.

This clone was seen a few times. V and J are TRBV15 and TRBJ2-5; 9 positions agree with TRBD1. Germline lookup yields CDR1 LNHNV and CDR2 YYDKDF (reference sequence). The CDR3 has 16 amino acids. Trimming cost V 4 bases and J 8 bases; bases outside gene matches: 14. The CDR3 sequence: CATSKILTGGGGTQYF. CDR3 DNA: TGTGCCACCAGCAAAATCCTGACAGGGGGTGGAGGTACCCAGTACTTC.

The sample holds one count of this clone. The rearrangement links TRBV19 to TRBJ2-3; 7 nucleotides line up with TRBD1. The CDR3 extends over 14 amino acids. The trim removed 4 bases at V and 4 bases at J, leaving 5 bases unmatched. Germline CDR1 reads LNHDA; CDR2 reads SQIVND (reference sequence). The CDR3 DNA reads as TGTGCCAGTAGTAAAACAGGGGTCCCAGATACGCAGTATTTT. Encoded protein: CASSKTGVPDTQYF.

This chain uses TRBV28 with TRBJ1-1; D is unclear. The CDR3 is made up of 15 amino acids. The germline V gene has CDR1 MDHEN and CDR2 SYDVKM. V lost 4 bases, J lost 5 bases, and 17 bases lay in between. The DNA for the CDR3 is TGTGCCAGCAGTTCCCCCTCTCGGGGAGGGACTGAAGCTTTCTTT. This encodes CASSSPSRGGTEAFF.

This clone was detected only a few times. The chain uses TRBV11-3 and TRBJ1-3; unclear D gene. Trimming pared 3 bases from V and 2 bases from J, leaving 8 bases between. This CDR3 region has 14 residues. Looked up from germline, CDR1 is SGHNT and CDR2 is YENEEA. CDR3 DNA: TGTGCCAGCAGCTTGGTAGGGACTGGAAACACCATATATTTT. This encodes CASSLVGTGNTIYF.

This clone has just a few counts. The CDR3 reads CASSQDQNRGLYEQYF. The CDR3 nucleotides are TGCGCCAGCAGCCAAGATCAGAACAGGGGGCTTTACGAGCAGTACTTC. This chain links TRBV1 with TRBJ2-7; the table names TRBD1, a call not compared with the DNA. TRBV1 is a recognized pseudogene. The CDR3 extends over 16 amino acids.

The table lists this clone with a few counts. J is TRBJ2-1 and V is TRBV28; 7 positions agree with TRBD2. Germline V gene data show CDR1 as MDHEN and CDR2 as SYDVKM. The CDR3 has 14 amino acids. J lost 5 bases, V lost 6 bases, and 7 bases had no gene match. The CDR3 here is CASSNGLVHNEQFF. CDR3 DNA: TGTGCCAGCAGCAACGGACTAGTCCACAATGAGCAGTTCTTC.

This rearrangement joins TRBV15 to TRBJ2-3; 7 positions match TRBD1. With 5 bases clipped from V and 4 bases from J, the junction kept 6 bases outside the gene matches. The CDR3 runs 14 residues. In germline, CDR1 is LNHNV, CDR2 YYDKDF (reference sequence). In nucleotides, the CDR3 is TGTGCCACCAGCCTAACAGGGGAAGCAGATACGCAGTATTTT. Translation: CATSLTGEADTQYF.

This clone was detected a few times. The rearrangement links TRBV18 to TRBJ2-7; the match to TRBD1 covers 7 bases. This CDR3 is built from 13 residues. The junction had 5 bases not matched to a gene; V was cut back by 4 bases and J by 5 bases. Per the germline V gene, CDR1 is KGHSH and CDR2 is LQKENI. Written as DNA, the CDR3 is TGTGCCAGCTCACTGACAGGGTTCAACGAGCAGTACTTC. Translation gives CASSLTGFNEQYF.

J is TRBJ2-3 and V is TRBV29-1; 7 bases fit TRBD2. V dropped 2 bases and J dropped 5; count of bases not matched to a gene: 1. Looked up from germline, CDR1 is SQVTM and CDR2 is ANQGSEA. The CDR3 is 12 amino acids. The CDR3 DNA reads as TGCAGCGTTGAAACGGGAGGAGATACGCAGTATTTT. Translating gives CSVETGGDTQYF.

The chain combines TRBV28 with TRBJ1-2; TRBD1 aligns across 7 bases. CDR1 is MDHEN, CDR2 SYDVKM, per germline. V lost 5 bases to trimming and J lost 5 bases; unmatched junction nucleotides: 5. CDR3 length equals 13 residues. In DNA form, the CDR3 reads TGTGCCAGCAGTAGGGACAGCCGTTATGGCTACACCTTC. Translation: CASSRDSRYGYTF.

V usage is TRBV19 and J usage is TRBJ1-1, with 7 positions matching TRBD1. Germline values: CDR1 LNHDA, CDR2 SQIVND (reference sequence). J was trimmed by 0 bases and V by 7 bases; bases with no gene match: 8. This CDR3 is built from 15 residues. The DNA of the CDR3 is TGTGCCAGTACGGCGACACAGGGGATGAACACTGAAGCTTTCTTT. Its protein is CASTATQGMNTEAFF.

This clone is deemed large. This chain connects TRBV6-8 to TRBJ2-3, with a possible D match to TRBD1 (5 bases). The CDR3 extends over 15 amino acids. V gave up 5 bases and J gave up 2 bases, with 14 bases separating them. Per the germline V gene, CDR1 is MNHGY and CDR2 is SAAAGT. The CDR3 region has the DNA TGTGCCAGCAGTGATTCTGGGGCGGACACAGATACGCAGTATTTT. This translates into CASSDSGADTDTQYF.

This sequence joins TRBV15 and TRBJ2-1, with TRBD1 matching 8 bases. The CDR3 spans 15 residues. J gave up 8 bases and V 1 base, and 7 bases lay outside the gene matches. Germline CDR1 and CDR2: LNHNV and YYDKDF (reference sequence). This CDR3 is CATSRATGAPDEQFF. As DNA, the CDR3 is TGTGCCACCAGCAGAGCGACAGGGGCGCCAGATGAGCAGTTCTTC. Full variable domain (outside the CDR3, taken from reference TRBV15 and TRBJ2-1): DAMVIQNPRYQVTQFGKPVTLSCSQTLNHNVMYWYQQKSSQAPKLLFHYYDKDFNNEADTPDNFQSRRPNTSFCFLDIRSPGLGDTAMYLCATSRATGAPDEQFFGPGTRLTVL.

This clone qualifies as large. The gene calls are TRBV6-8 and TRBJ2-7; 9 bases agree with TRBD1. CDR1 and CDR2 (germline): MNHGY, SAAAGT. The CDR3 is 15 residues long. J lost 0 bases, V lost 4 bases, and 4 bases had no gene match. CDR3 bases: TGTGCCAGCAGTTTCACAGGGGGCGCCTCCTACGAGCAGTACTTC. Translated, it gives CASSFTGGASYEQYF.

V and J are TRBV30 and TRBJ1-1, with D unresolved. The CDR3 runs 13 residues. V lost 7 bases and J lost 1, with 13 bases in between. CDR1 and CDR2 from the germline V gene are GTSNPN and SVGIG (reference sequence). The CDR3 reads CAYYPVENTEAFF. CDR3 coding DNA: TGTGCCTACTACCCCGTGGAGAACACTGAAGCTTTCTTT.

The V and J genes are TRBV18 and TRBJ1-5, with D hard to call. Germline CDR1 reads KGHSH; CDR2 reads LQKENI. This CDR3 is built from 12 residues. V dropped 6 bases and J dropped 5 bases, with 8 bases sitting between them. CDR3 bases: TGTGCCAGCTCGACGGAGGATCAGCCCCAGCATTTT. Protein sequence: CASSTEDQPQHF.

The V call is TRBV9, the J call TRBJ1-1; 8 nucleotides agree with TRBD1. Germline CDR1 is SGDLS and CDR2 is YYNGEE. V was clipped by 9 bases and J by 5 bases; unmatched bases: 9. This CDR3 has 13 amino acids. The CDR3 spells CATWTGLRTEAFF. The CDR3 DNA follows: TGTGCCACCTGGACAGGGTTAAGGACTGAAGCTTTCTTT.